These 2 T cell receptor beta chains share one sample of origin, sequenced in a study of T-cell reconstitution after alpha-beta-depleted transplantation in children (dated by TCRdb to 2016 to 2018). Libraries came from PCR. TCRdb lists the instrument as Illumina HiSeq 2500. Molecular barcoding was employed in the preparation of TCR libraries, with unique molecular identifiers being used to normalize TCRbeta repertoire quantification. TCRdb ran its own pipeline on the public reads, namely fastp trimming at Q25 and MiXCR clone calling, and kept in-frame beta chains. CDR3 protein sequences are deduplicated, and each keeps its most common genes and DNA. The sample profile shows a few thousand distinct CDR3 sequences; 15% to 17% of them were found once. Approximately 80% of the sample is in the top ten clones. In the paper's terms, the treatment or condition label means: allogeneic hematopoietic cell transplantation with graft depleted of TCRalphabeta T cells and CD19 B cells.

The sequencing used PBMCs, mostly from graft donor cells, collected 180 days after TCRalphabeta/CD19-depleted stem cell transplant. The source of these receptors is a patient aged 2-10 years who had a stem cell transplant for inherited bone marrow failure, so the T cells may come from the graft donor.

In this sample, this clonotype turned up a few times. V and J are TRBV21-1 and TRBJ1-2; the DNA was not used to check the table's D call, TRBD1. TRBV21-1 is a known pseudogene. The CDR3 contains 16 residues. The CDR3 region has the DNA TGTGCCAGCAGCACGTCAGGGGCGCACTCTAACTATGGCTACACCTTC. This translates into CASSTSGAHSNYGYTF.

This clonotype was picked up many times. The chain couples TRBV7-2 to TRBJ2-2; perhaps TRBD2 as D (5 bases). Germline V CDR1 and CDR2: SGHTA, FQGNSA. The ends were cut back, 8 bases at V and 2 bases at J, with 12 bases in the middle. The CDR3 spans 14 residues. The CDR3 spells CASRRQFNTGELFF. The DNA for the CDR3 is TGTGCCAGCCGGAGGCAGTTTAACACCGGGGAGCTGTTTTTT. Full variable domain (outside the CDR3, taken from reference TRBV7-2 and TRBJ2-2): GAGVSQSPSNKVTEKGKDVELRCDPISGHTALYWYRQSLGQGLEFLIYFQGNSAPDKSGLPSDRFSAERTGGSVSTLTIQRTQQEDSAVYLCASRRQFNTGELFFGEGSRLTVL.